The rows below give T cell receptor beta chains drawn from one sample of a study of blood T cells in healthy people across ages. One entry per CDR3 protein, called by TCRdb with MiXCR from the 5' RACE reads. The data show hundreds of thousands of distinct CDR3 sequences, approximately 53% seen once. The sample was blood. The receptors here all came from a man aged 35 to 55 in good health. CDR3s include the opening cysteine and the closing phenylalanine or tryptophan. Each record gives: J gene, D gene, clone size, V gene, CDR3 DNA, CDR3 protein. D genes are given only for firm matches. Clone size is given for some rows only: seen once, a few or many times, or a class if the clone is expanded.

j_gene: TRBJ2-7
d_gene: -
abundance: -
v_gene: TRBV20-1
CDR3nt: TGCAGTGCTAGGTCAGTGACCCAGACCTACGAGCAGTACTTC
CDR3aa: CSARSVTQTYEQYF

j_gene: TRBJ2-1
d_gene: TRBD2
abundance: few
v_gene: TRBV9
CDR3nt: TGTGCCAGCAGCGCGGGACTAGCGGGACATGAGCAGTTCTTC
CDR3aa: CASSAGLAGHEQFF

j_gene: TRBJ1-2
d_gene: -
abundance: once
v_gene: TRBV28
CDR3nt: TGTGCCAGCAGCCCGTGGGGACAACACTATGGCTACACCTTC
CDR3aa: CASSPWGQHYGYTF

j_gene: TRBJ2-7
d_gene: TRBD2
abundance: few
v_gene: TRBV6-1
CDR3nt: TGTGCCAGCAGTGGAAAAAGCGGGAGATCCGAGCAGTACTTC
CDR3aa: CASSGKSGRSEQYF

j_gene: TRBJ1-1
d_gene: -
abundance: few
v_gene: TRBV7-2
CDR3nt: TGTGCCAGCAGCTTAGAGTTTCTGAACACTGAAGCTTTCTTT
CDR3aa: CASSLEFLNTEAFF

j_gene: TRBJ1-3
d_gene: -
abundance: -
v_gene: TRBV4-2
CDR3nt: TGTGCCAGCAGCCAAGATGTCTTCAGGGCGGCTGGAAACACCATATATTTT
CDR3aa: CASSQDVFRAAGNTIYF

j_gene: TRBJ2-1
d_gene: -
abundance: once
v_gene: TRBV28
CDR3nt: TGTGCCAGTAACGGAATCTACGAGCAGTTCTTC
CDR3aa: CASNGIYEQFF

j_gene: TRBJ2-7
d_gene: TRBD2
abundance: -
v_gene: TRBV12-3/TRBV12-4
CDR3nt: TGTGCCAGCAGTCCACGACTAGCGGGATTGTACGAGCAGTACTTC
CDR3aa: CASSPRLAGLYEQYF

j_gene: TRBJ1-1
d_gene: -
abundance: -
v_gene: TRBV4-2
CDR3nt: TGTGCCAGCAGCCAACTGTCCCGGGACATAAACACTGAAGCTTTCTTT
CDR3aa: CASSQLSRDINTEAFF

j_gene: TRBJ1-4
d_gene: -
abundance: once
v_gene: TRBV11-2
CDR3nt: TGTGCCAGCAGCTCCCGGGGAGGGGAGCGAGAAAAACTGTTTTTT
CDR3aa: CASSSRGGEREKLFF

j_gene: TRBJ2-3
d_gene: TRBD2
abundance: -
v_gene: TRBV4-1
CDR3nt: TGCGCCAGCAGCCAAGATCTTAGCGGGAGCGGTACGCTGTATTTT
CDR3aa: CASSQDLSGSGTLYF

j_gene: TRBJ2-1
d_gene: -
abundance: few
v_gene: TRBV29-1
CDR3nt: TGCAGCGTTGTTGGGATGTCCTACAATGAGCAGTTCTTC
CDR3aa: CSVVGMSYNEQFF

j_gene: TRBJ2-7
d_gene: TRBD1
abundance: -
v_gene: TRBV5-1
CDR3nt: TGCGCCAGCAGCCAGGGGACAGGGGGCGAGCAGTACTTC
CDR3aa: CASSQGTGGEQYF

j_gene: TRBJ1-6
d_gene: TRBD1
abundance: -
v_gene: TRBV7-2
CDR3nt: TGTGCCAGCAGCGCACAGGGGGCTTATAATTCACCCCTCCACTTT
CDR3aa: CASSAQGAYNSPLHF

j_gene: TRBJ2-5
d_gene: -
abundance: -
v_gene: TRBV7-3
CDR3nt: TGTGCCAGCAGCTTACAGGGATCCCCACAAGAGACCCAGTACTTC
CDR3aa: CASSLQGSPQETQYF

j_gene: TRBJ1-2
d_gene: -
abundance: few
v_gene: TRBV9
CDR3nt: TGTGCCAGCAGCGTAGCGGCAGGTCCCATAGGGGGCTACACCTTC
CDR3aa: CASSVAAGPIGGYTF

j_gene: TRBJ2-5
d_gene: -
abundance: -
v_gene: TRBV6-5
CDR3nt: TGTGCCAGCAGTCGGACCTGGTCAGCCCAAGAGACCCAGTACTTC
CDR3aa: CASSRTWSAQETQYF

j_gene: TRBJ2-7
d_gene: -
abundance: once
v_gene: TRBV27
CDR3nt: TGTGCCAGCAGCCGAAACCCCTCCTACGAGCAGTACTTC
CDR3aa: CASSRNPSYEQYF

j_gene: TRBJ2-1
d_gene: -
abundance: once
v_gene: TRBV2
CDR3nt: TGTACCAGCGTACAGGTGACTGACCATGAGCAGTTCTTC
CDR3aa: CTSVQVTDHEQFF

j_gene: TRBJ2-3
d_gene: -
abundance: -
v_gene: TRBV18
CDR3nt: TGTGCCAGCTCACCCGTCGGGGGCTCGGCGCAGTATTTT
CDR3aa: CASSPVGGSAQYF

j_gene: TRBJ2-7
d_gene: TRBD2
abundance: few
v_gene: TRBV6-2/TRBV6-3
CDR3nt: TGTGCCAGCAGTAACGGACTAGCGACTTCCTACGAGCAGTACTTC
CDR3aa: CASSNGLATSYEQYF

j_gene: TRBJ2-5
d_gene: TRBD2
abundance: -
v_gene: TRBV20-1
CDR3nt: TGCAGTGCTAGAGATTCGGCTAGCGGGAGGGAGACCCAGTACTTC
CDR3aa: CSARDSASGRETQYF

j_gene: TRBJ2-1
d_gene: TRBD2
abundance: -
v_gene: TRBV2
CDR3nt: TGTGCCAGCAGTGAGTGGGCTAGCGGGTACAATGAGCAGTTCTTC
CDR3aa: CASSEWASGYNEQFF

j_gene: TRBJ1-6
d_gene: -
abundance: -
v_gene: TRBV28
CDR3nt: TGTGCCAGCAGTTTAGCAGGGCAGGATTCACCCCTCCACTTT
CDR3aa: CASSLAGQDSPLHF

j_gene: TRBJ1-2
d_gene: TRBD1
abundance: -
v_gene: TRBV20-1
CDR3nt: TGCAGTGCTAGAGATTATCCCGGGGACAGGGGAATTGCGGACTATGGCTACACCTTC
CDR3aa: CSARDYPGDRGIADYGYTF

j_gene: TRBJ2-3
d_gene: -
abundance: -
v_gene: TRBV9
CDR3nt: TGTGCCAGCAGCGTAGCCCTGGACGTGAGCACAGATACGCAGTATTTT
CDR3aa: CASSVALDVSTDTQYF

j_gene: TRBJ2-5
d_gene: TRBD2
abundance: few
v_gene: TRBV7-7
CDR3nt: TGTGCCAGCAGCCGGACAGGAAACCTACTAGCGGGAGCTTTGGAGACCCAGTACTTC
CDR3aa: CASSRTGNLLAGALETQYF

j_gene: TRBJ2-1
d_gene: TRBD2
abundance: few
v_gene: TRBV20-1
CDR3nt: TGCAGTGCCAGGAGGGGAGCGGGGAGGTCCTACAATGAGCAGTTCTTC
CDR3aa: CSARRGAGRSYNEQFF

j_gene: TRBJ1-4
d_gene: -
abundance: -
v_gene: TRBV29-1
CDR3nt: TGCAGCGTATTCGGGGAAGAAAAACTGTTTTTT
CDR3aa: CSVFGEEKLFF

j_gene: TRBJ2-5
d_gene: -
abundance: -
v_gene: TRBV11-2
CDR3nt: TGTGCCAGCAGCTGGGCACAGGGTGAGACCCAGTACTTC
CDR3aa: CASSWAQGETQYF

j_gene: TRBJ2-3
d_gene: TRBD2
abundance: -
v_gene: TRBV10-3
CDR3nt: TGTGCCACCGAGCGGGGGGGTGCAGATACGCAGTATTTT
CDR3aa: CATERGGADTQYF

j_gene: TRBJ1-1
d_gene: -
abundance: few
v_gene: TRBV10-3
CDR3nt: TGTGCCATCACTAAGACAGGACCTGAAGCTTTCTTT
CDR3aa: CAITKTGPEAFF

j_gene: TRBJ2-5
d_gene: TRBD2
abundance: few
v_gene: TRBV7-2
CDR3nt: TGTGCCAGCAGCTTTCCCCCGGGACTAGCGCCAAACAATGAGCAGTACTTC
CDR3aa: CASSFPPGLAPNNEQYF

j_gene: TRBJ1-1
d_gene: -
abundance: -
v_gene: TRBV7-6
CDR3nt: TGTGCCAGCAGCTTAAGACGGCCTGGCTCGGTCACTGAAGCTTTCTTT
CDR3aa: CASSLRRPGSVTEAFF

j_gene: TRBJ2-7
d_gene: -
abundance: many
v_gene: TRBV28
CDR3nt: TGTGCCAGCAGTTTAGGTGGCTACGAGCAGTACTTC
CDR3aa: CASSLGGYEQYF

j_gene: TRBJ1-1
d_gene: -
abundance: -
v_gene: TRBV29-1
CDR3nt: TGCAGCGTTGGGATCTTCGGGAGAATGAACACTGAAGCTTTCTTT
CDR3aa: CSVGIFGRMNTEAFF

j_gene: TRBJ2-5
d_gene: TRBD1
abundance: -
v_gene: TRBV12-3/TRBV12-4
CDR3nt: TGTGCCAGCAGTCAAAACACGGGACAGGGGGCCGGTGAGACCCAGTACTTC
CDR3aa: CASSQNTGQGAGETQYF

j_gene: TRBJ2-7
d_gene: -
abundance: few
v_gene: TRBV20-1
CDR3nt: TGCAGTGCTAGGTCGGGGCGGGATGACACCTACGAGCAGTACTTC
CDR3aa: CSARSGRDDTYEQYF

j_gene: TRBJ2-5
d_gene: TRBD1
abundance: -
v_gene: TRBV3-1
CDR3nt: TGTGCCAGCAGCGGTGTATGGACGACAGGGACACAAGAGACCCAGTACTTC
CDR3aa: CASSGVWTTGTQETQYF

j_gene: TRBJ2-2
d_gene: -
abundance: many
v_gene: TRBV3-1
CDR3nt: TGTGCCAGCAGCCAAGTAAAGGGTCCCAGTCCCGGGGAGCTGTTTTTT
CDR3aa: CASSQVKGPSPGELFF

j_gene: TRBJ2-7
d_gene: -
abundance: -
v_gene: TRBV5-1
CDR3nt: TGCGCCAGCAGCTTGCCGAGGGGGGGGCACTCCTACAATGAGCAGTACTTC
CDR3aa: CASSLPRGGHSYNEQYF

j_gene: TRBJ1-2
d_gene: -
abundance: -
v_gene: TRBV29-1
CDR3nt: TGCAGCGTTGATACGGGGGGAGGGAGCTACACCTTC
CDR3aa: CSVDTGGGSYTF

j_gene: TRBJ1-1
d_gene: -
abundance: once
v_gene: TRBV5-1
CDR3nt: TGCGCCAGCAGCTTACAGGGATCCTACGGCACTGAAGCTTTCTTT
CDR3aa: CASSLQGSYGTEAFF

j_gene: TRBJ1-2
d_gene: TRBD1
abundance: -
v_gene: TRBV5-1
CDR3nt: TGCGCCAGCAGCGTAGAGGGACAGAACTATGGCTACACCTTC
CDR3aa: CASSVEGQNYGYTF

j_gene: TRBJ1-2
d_gene: -
abundance: -
v_gene: TRBV3-1
CDR3nt: TGTGCCAGCAGCCAAGTTGCCGGGGGCAGCCTCGATTCCGGCTACACCTTC
CDR3aa: CASSQVAGGSLDSGYTF

j_gene: TRBJ1-1
d_gene: -
abundance: -
v_gene: TRBV5-1
CDR3nt: TGCGCCAGCAGCCAGGACGGAACGGAAGCTTTCTTT
CDR3aa: CASSQDGTEAFF

j_gene: TRBJ1-1
d_gene: -
abundance: -
v_gene: TRBV12-3/TRBV12-4
CDR3nt: TGTGCCAGCAGCGCAGAGGACAGCATGAACACTGAAGCTTTCTTT
CDR3aa: CASSAEDSMNTEAFF

j_gene: TRBJ2-7
d_gene: TRBD2
abundance: -
v_gene: TRBV10-3
CDR3nt: TGTGCCATCAGTGAGCGGGTAGGACTAGCGGGAGCCCCCTACGAGCAGTACTTC
CDR3aa: CAISERVGLAGAPYEQYF

j_gene: TRBJ2-7
d_gene: TRBD2
abundance: -
v_gene: TRBV6-6
CDR3nt: TGTGCCAGCAGTGGGCTAGCGGGGTCACCCTACGAGCAGTACTTC
CDR3aa: CASSGLAGSPYEQYF

j_gene: TRBJ2-5
d_gene: -
abundance: -
v_gene: TRBV6-2/TRBV6-3
CDR3nt: TGTGCCAGCAGGCCGGTGGGGACTCACCTTACGGGTGAGCAGTACTTC
CDR3aa: CASRPVGTHLTGEQYF

j_gene: TRBJ2-5
d_gene: TRBD1
abundance: -
v_gene: TRBV12-5
CDR3nt: TGTGCTAGTGGTTTGAAGGGACAGGGGGCTACAGGCAAGTACTTC
CDR3aa: CASGLKGQGATGKYF

j_gene: TRBJ2-7
d_gene: -
abundance: once
v_gene: TRBV15
CDR3nt: TGTGCCACCAGCGGCTACAATGAGCAGTACTTC
CDR3aa: CATSGYNEQYF

j_gene: TRBJ2-1
d_gene: TRBD2
abundance: -
v_gene: TRBV3-1
CDR3nt: TGTGCCAACAGCCAAGATCCCCCGTGGCGGGAGTACAATGAGCAGTTCTTC
CDR3aa: CANSQDPPWREYNEQFF

j_gene: TRBJ1-2
d_gene: -
abundance: few
v_gene: TRBV4-1
CDR3nt: TGCGCCAGCAGCCAAGATGGGGGTTCTGACTATGGCTACACCTTC
CDR3aa: CASSQDGGSDYGYTF

j_gene: TRBJ2-5
d_gene: TRBD2
abundance: -
v_gene: TRBV7-6
CDR3nt: TGTGCCAGCAGCTTAGGCGGGGGGAGTCTTGAGACCCAGTACTTC
CDR3aa: CASSLGGGSLETQYF